The 12 T cell receptor beta chains below all came from one sample that was sequenced in a study of blood T cell repertoires in COVID-19 (TCRdb year 2020). Library prep was done by the immunoSEQ multiplex PCR assay. This is the immuneACCESS table as TCRdb keeps it, with only in-frame sequences that have V and J called. A part of the clones is gone; compared with another copy, unresolved V genes explain less than half, and the rest is unexplained. The sample table shows around 130,000 clones, and under 85% are seen once. The ten largest clones represent 8.5% to 10% of the sample. Input material: peripheral blood. The receptor source for this set is a man between 35 and 55 years old with active or convalescent COVID-19.

V usage is TRBV11-3 and J usage is TRBJ1-6; no reliable D call. V shed 4 bases and J shed 7 bases, with 8 bases lying between them. The CDR3 consists of 13 residues. CDR1 and CDR2 from the germline V gene are SGHNT and YENEEA. As DNA, the CDR3 is TGTGCCAGCAGCTCCACGGGGAATTCACCCCTCCACTTT. Amino acid sequence: CASSSTGNSPLHF.

This clone was counted a single time. V is TRBV27 and J is TRBJ2-1, with D perhaps TRBD2 (7 bases). CDR3 size: 16 residues. Germline CDR1 is MNHEY and CDR2 is SMNVEV (reference sequence). Trimming took 0 bases from V and 4 from J, leaving 13 bases between them. CDR3 nucleotides: TGTGCCAGCAGTTTATCGAAGGGGGGGGGTTACAATGAGCAGTTCTTC. The encoded protein is CASSLSKGGGYNEQFF.

The chain carries TRBV11-2 and TRBJ1-6, with unresolved D. Germline V gene lookup returns CDR1 SGHAT and CDR2 FQNNGV. V lost 5 bases and J 0 bases, leaving 14 bases between the germline ends. The CDR3 covers 17 residues. This chain's CDR3 is CASSPRLRSSYNSPLHF. The CDR3 bases are TGTGCCAGCAGCCCCAGGCTGCGAAGCTCCTATAATTCACCCCTCCACTTT.

The chain recombines TRBV28 with TRBJ1-5, with D possibly TRBD1 on 5 matching bases. CDR1 is MDHEN, CDR2 SYDVKM, per germline. Trimming took 11 bases from V and 0 from J, leaving 11 bases between them. This CDR3 spans 13 amino acids. CDR3 coding DNA: TGTGCCGCCAGACAGAATAGCAATCAGCCCCAGCATTTT. As protein: CAARQNSNQPQHF. Full variable domain (remainder filled in from reference TRBV28 and TRBJ1-5): DVKVTQSSRYLVKRTGEKVFLECVQDMDHENMFWYRQDPGLGLRLIYFSYDVKMKEKGDIPEGYSVSREKKERFSLILESASTNQTSMYLCAARQNSNQPQHFGDGTRLSIL.

A remark on this clone: The sample holds other DNA sequences that translate to the same CDR3. V and J are TRBV19 and TRBJ2-7; D not certain. This CDR3 is built from 12 residues. Germline V gene lookup returns CDR1 LNHDA and CDR2 SQIVND (reference sequence). Trimming removed 5 bases from V and 1 base from J, with 6 bases in between. Here the CDR3 DNA reads TGTGCCAGTAGTTCCTCTTCCTACGAGCAGTACTTC. Translating it yields CASSSSSYEQYF.

Only a few counts were recorded for this clone. Germline is not matched at one junction end, which may reflect a read error. The chain combines TRBV12-5 with TRBJ1-5, with D possibly being TRBD1 (5 bases). Germline CDR1 LGHNT, CDR2 FRNRAP. This CDR3 comprises 13 residues. CDR3 DNA sequence: TGTGCTAGTGGCTTGGGGAGGGGCCAGCCCCAGCATTTT. Residues: CASGLGRGQPQHF.

The chain combines TRBV6-4 with TRBJ1-4; 7 bases line up with TRBD1. From germline, CDR1 is MRHNA and CDR2 SNTAGT. V lost 9 bases and J lost 2; bases outside the gene matches: 15. CDR3 length: 17 residues. In DNA form, the CDR3 reads TGTGCCAGAGATCGACAGGGACCTAGGGTGACTAATGAAAAACTGTTTTTT. It yields the protein CARDRQGPRVTNEKLFF.

The chain employs TRBV9 and TRBJ2-5, with D maybe TRBD2 (6 bases). Germline CDR1 is SGDLS and CDR2 is YYNGEE. CDR3 length: 16 amino acids. The ends were cut back, 0 bases at V and 1 base at J, with 13 bases in the middle. DNA of the CDR3: TGTGCCAGCAGCGTAGATAGCGGACGCTTCCAAGAGACCCAGTACTTC. This encodes CASSVDSGRFQETQYF.

This clone came up once. The rearrangement joins TRBV6-4 to TRBJ2-5; the match to TRBD2 covers 7 bases. J gave up 4 bases and V 2 bases, and 4 bases lay outside the gene matches. The CDR3 loop spans 14 amino acids. Germline values: CDR1 MRHNA, CDR2 SNTAGT. The CDR3 here is CASSDRTSPETQYF. DNA for the CDR3: TGTGCCAGCAGTGACCGGACTAGTCCAGAGACCCAGTACTTC.

The CDR3: CASRDRGYNQPQHF. CDR3 DNA sequence: TGTGCCAGCAGGGACAGGGGCTACAATCAGCCCCAGCATTTT. The rearrangement uses TRBV27 and TRBJ1-5, with TRBD1 matching 9 bases. The CDR3 has 14 amino acids. From germline, CDR1 is MNHEY and CDR2 SMNVEV (reference sequence). J gave up 3 bases and V 6 bases, and 3 bases lay outside the gene matches.

The CDR3 loop reads CASRESGANVLTF. In nucleotides, the CDR3 is TGTGCCAGCCGGGAATCTGGGGCCAACGTCCTGACTTTC. This rearrangement joins TRBV7-2 to TRBJ2-6, with D possibly matching TRBD2 (5 bases). CDR1 is SGHTA, CDR2 FQGNSA, per germline. V was shortened by 8 bases and J by 1 base, with 6 bases between the two germline ends. The length of the CDR3 is 13 residues.

The J gene is TRBJ1-3, the V gene TRBV19; D is perhaps TRBD1 (5 bases). The V gene lost 7 bases and the J gene lost 2 bases, with 18 bases spanning the gap. Germline CDR1 is LNHDA and CDR2 is SQIVND (reference sequence). CDR3 size: 16 residues. This chain's CDR3 is CASTNDRTLPGNTIYF. The CDR3, as DNA: TGTGCCAGTACCAACGACAGAACCCTTCCTGGAAACACCATATATTTT. Supplemented by reference TRBV19 and TRBJ1-3, the full variable domain reads DGGITQSPKYLFRKEGQNVTLSCEQNLNHDAMYWYRQDPGQGLRLIYYSQIVNDFQKGDIAEGYSVSREKKESFPLTVTSAQKNPTAFYLCASTNDRTLPGNTIYFGEGSWLTVV.